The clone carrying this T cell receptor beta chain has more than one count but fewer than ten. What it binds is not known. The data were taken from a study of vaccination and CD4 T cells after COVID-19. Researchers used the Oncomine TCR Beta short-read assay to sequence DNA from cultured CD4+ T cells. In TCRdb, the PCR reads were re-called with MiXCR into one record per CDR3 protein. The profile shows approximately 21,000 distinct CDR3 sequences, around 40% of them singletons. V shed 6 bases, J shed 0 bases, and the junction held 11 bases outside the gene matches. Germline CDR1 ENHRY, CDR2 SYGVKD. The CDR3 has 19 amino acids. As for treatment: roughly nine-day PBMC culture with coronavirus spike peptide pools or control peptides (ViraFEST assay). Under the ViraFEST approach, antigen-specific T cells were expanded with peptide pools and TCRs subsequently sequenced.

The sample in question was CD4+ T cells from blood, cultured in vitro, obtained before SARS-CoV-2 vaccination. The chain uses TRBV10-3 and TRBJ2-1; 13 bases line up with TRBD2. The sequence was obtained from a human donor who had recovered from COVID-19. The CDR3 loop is CAISTSGGAIRSSYNEQFF. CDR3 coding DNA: TGTGCCATCAGCACTAGCGGGGGGGCAATACGGAGCTCCTACAATGAGCAGTTCTTC.